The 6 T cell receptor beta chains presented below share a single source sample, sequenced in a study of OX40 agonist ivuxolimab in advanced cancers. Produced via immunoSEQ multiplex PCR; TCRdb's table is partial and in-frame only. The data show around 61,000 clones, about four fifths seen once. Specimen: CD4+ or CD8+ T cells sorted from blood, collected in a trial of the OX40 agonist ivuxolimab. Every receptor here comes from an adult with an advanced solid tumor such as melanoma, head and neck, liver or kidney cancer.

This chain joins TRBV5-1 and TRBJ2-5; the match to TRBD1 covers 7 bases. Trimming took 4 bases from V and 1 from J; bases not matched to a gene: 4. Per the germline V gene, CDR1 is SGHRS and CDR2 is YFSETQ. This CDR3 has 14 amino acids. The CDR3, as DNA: TGCGCCAGCAGCACCCGGGACAGCCAAGAGACCCAGTACTTC. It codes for CASSTRDSQETQYF.

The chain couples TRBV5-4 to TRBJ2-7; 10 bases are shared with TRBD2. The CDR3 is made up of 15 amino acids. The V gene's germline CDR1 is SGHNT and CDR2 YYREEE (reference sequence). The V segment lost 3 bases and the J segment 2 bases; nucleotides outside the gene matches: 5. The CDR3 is CASSSWTSGTYEQYF. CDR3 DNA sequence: TGTGCCAGCAGCTCCTGGACTAGCGGCACCTACGAGCAGTACTTC.

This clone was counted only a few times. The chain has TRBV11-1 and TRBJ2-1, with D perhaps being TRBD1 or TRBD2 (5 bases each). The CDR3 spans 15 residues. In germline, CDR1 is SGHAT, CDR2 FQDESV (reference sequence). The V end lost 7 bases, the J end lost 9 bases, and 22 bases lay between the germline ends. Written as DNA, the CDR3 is TGTGCCAGCACCATCGGGGTGGGGACCTTGAGTGAGCAGTTCTTC. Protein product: CASTIGVGTLSEQFF. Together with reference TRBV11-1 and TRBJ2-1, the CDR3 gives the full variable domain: EAEVAQSPRYKITEKSQAVAFWCDPISGHATLYWYRQILGQGPELLVQFQDESVVDDSQLPKDRFSAERLKGVDSTLKIQPAELGDSAMYLCASTIGVGTLSEQFFGPGTRLTVL.

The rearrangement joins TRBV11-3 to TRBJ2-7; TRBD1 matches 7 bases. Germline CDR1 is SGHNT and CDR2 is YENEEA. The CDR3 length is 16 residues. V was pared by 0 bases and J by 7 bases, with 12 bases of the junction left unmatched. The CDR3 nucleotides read TGTGCCAGCAGCTTAGATCTTATAGGGGGCCCTTTTGAGCAGTACTTC. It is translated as CASSLDLIGGPFEQYF.

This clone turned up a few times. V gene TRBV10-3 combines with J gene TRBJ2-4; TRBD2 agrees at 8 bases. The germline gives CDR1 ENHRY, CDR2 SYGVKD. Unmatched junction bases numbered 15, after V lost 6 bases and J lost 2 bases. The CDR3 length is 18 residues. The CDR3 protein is CAISPTLGAGGSKNIQYF. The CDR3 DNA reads TGTGCCATCAGCCCCACCCTGGGGGCGGGAGGTTCCAAAAACATTCAGTACTTC.

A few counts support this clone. The CDR3: CASSDSTGGNSPLHF. CDR3 in DNA: TGTGCCAGCAGTGACTCGACAGGGGGTAATTCACCCCTCCACTTT. The chain is built from TRBV6-4 and TRBJ1-6, with 9 bases aligning to TRBD1. Germline CDR1 is MRHNA and CDR2 is SNTAGT. With V trimmed by 0 bases and J by 6 bases, 0 bases remained unmatched. This CDR3 is 15 amino acids long.